The 2 T cell receptor beta chains below all came from one sample that was sequenced in a study of vaccination and CD4 T cells after COVID-19. MiXCR, run by TCRdb on the PCR reads, gives a single entry per CDR3 protein. Among 30,000 to 40,000 distinct CDR3 sequences listed, 36% were seen once. Regarding time point: late sampling 161 to 241 days after vaccination in a few convalescent patients. Sequencing used CD4+ T cells from blood, obtained about 7 months after SARS-CoV-2 vaccination. The receptors were sampled from a human donor who had recovered from COVID-19.

This clonotype was detected a few times. The chain uses TRBV27 and TRBJ2-7; TRBD1 might be the D (5 bases). Trimming cost V 3 bases and J 5 bases, with 11 bases left between them. CDR3 size: 13 residues. Per germline, CDR1 MNHEY and CDR2 SMNVEV (reference sequence). CDR3 region: CASSFSGLDEQYF. The DNA for the CDR3 is TGTGCCAGCAGTTTTTCAGGGTTGGACGAGCAGTACTTC.

The chain carries TRBV19 and TRBJ1-1; D is undetermined. This CDR3 spans 13 amino acids. The V gene lost 6 bases and the J gene lost 4 bases, with 12 bases spanning the gap. Germline values: CDR1 LNHDA, CDR2 SQIVND (reference sequence). The CDR3 region is CASSLTEGTEAFF. The CDR3 nucleotides read TGTGCCAGTAGCCTCACAGAGGGCACTGAAGCTTTCTTT.